The present TCR beta chain was sequenced within a study of shared clonotypes between healthy human individuals. Study details: Contributing individuals were a couple of females and three males aged 18 to 49.

The CDR3 has 15 residues. V was clipped by 3 bases and J by 6 bases; unmatched bases: 10. CDR1 MDHEN and CDR2 SYDVKM come from the germline V gene. Across several immunoSEQ plates, the genomic DNA of each subset was split evenly. The DNA input per sorted-subset replicate PCR was 200 to 250 ng, corresponding to some 30,000 T cell genomes. TCRdb's copy holds only in-frame clones and misses some; the assay was immunoSEQ multiplex PCR. The sample yields 2,500,000 or so clones, roughly 93% seen once. General study results and limits: Some clonotypes were shared by all four sorted-subset donors, while others were not shared. The non-shared ones had lower generation probabilities than the shared ones.

Worth noting for this clone: The antigen is undetermined.

Sequences were obtained from naive CD4+ T cells from PBMCs. Subset noted: CD45RA+ positively selected. The receptor was derived from a man in his late teens or twenties in good health. Some clones in this sample may be carry-over from other donors' samples. This chain joins TRBV28 and TRBJ2-5; TRBD2 matches at 7 bases. CDR3 nucleotides: TGTGCCAGCAGTTTCGGTTCGCGGGGGTTAAAGACCCAGTACTTC. The encoded protein is CASSFGSRGLKTQYF.